This TCR beta chain was retrieved from a study of patients and donors after allogeneic stem cell transplantation (dated by TCRdb to 2020 to 2021). The table lists this clonotype with a few counts. This clone's antigen is unknown. Base qualities are not at hand, and no much larger clone is one base apart. The germline V gene (reference sequence) sets CDR1 to MNHEY and CDR2 to SMNVEV. Trimming at the junction amounts to 5 bases on V and 0 bases on J, and the germline ends lie 14 bases apart. From its cysteine to its phenylalanine, the CDR3 spans 16 amino acids. CDR3 DNA only is kept here, 48 bases in frame from base 1. Receptors were amplified or captured by RT-PCR. Sequenced using a NextSeq 550. The raw public data were reprocessed by TCRdb itself: fastp quality trimming at Q25, MiXCR clonotype calling, in-frame beta chains only. Each entry is one CDR3 protein sequence, shown with its most common DNA and genes. This sample gives 190,000 or so distinct CDR3 sequences in total; 35% to 45% of them show up just once. The top ten clonotypes cover around a tenth of the sample.

The V gene is TRBV27 and the J gene is TRBJ1-5; the best D guess is TRBD1, with 6 bases matching. The sequencing sample was made of blood, either unsorted or a sorted T cell fraction (not recorded which). The source of this sequence is a human donor who was either an allogeneic HSCT recipient or a stem cell or donor lymphocyte infusion donor (not recorded which). It is not recorded whose cells these are; they may come from a transplant donor. The DNA sequence is as follows: TGTGCCAGCAGTCCAATAGACAGGTATAGCAATCAGCCCCAGCATTTT. Translated, it gives CASSPIDRYSNQPQHF.